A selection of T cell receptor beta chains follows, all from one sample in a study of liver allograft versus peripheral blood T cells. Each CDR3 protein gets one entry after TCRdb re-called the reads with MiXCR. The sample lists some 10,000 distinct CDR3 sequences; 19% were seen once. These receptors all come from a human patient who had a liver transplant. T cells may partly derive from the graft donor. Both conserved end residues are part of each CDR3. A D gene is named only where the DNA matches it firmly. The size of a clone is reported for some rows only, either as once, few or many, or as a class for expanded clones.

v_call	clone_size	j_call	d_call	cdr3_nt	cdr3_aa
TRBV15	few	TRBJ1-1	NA	TGTGCCACCAGCAGAGACGGGACAACTGAAGCTTTCTTT	CATSRDGTTEAFF
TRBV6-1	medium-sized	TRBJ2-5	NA	TGTGCCAGCAGCAGCCGTGGACAGCGAGAGACCCAGTACTTC	CASSSRGQRETQYF
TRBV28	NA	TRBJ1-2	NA	TGTGCCAGCAGCCAGCGGGACCATAACTATGGCTACACCTTC	CASSQRDHNYGYTF
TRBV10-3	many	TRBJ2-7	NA	TGTGCCATCAGTGATCTGGTCGCAGGCGAGCAGTACTTC	CAISDLVAGEQYF
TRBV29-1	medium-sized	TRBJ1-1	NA	TGCAGCGTTTTAAATGACCTGAACACTGAAGCTTTCTTT	CSVLNDLNTEAFF
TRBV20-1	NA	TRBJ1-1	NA	TGCAGTCCGTCATGGAACACTGAAGCTTTCTTT	CSPSWNTEAFF
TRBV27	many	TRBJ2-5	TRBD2	TGTGCCAGCAGTTTTGGGCGGGGGGGCCTGGAGACCCAGTACTTC	CASSFGRGGLETQYF
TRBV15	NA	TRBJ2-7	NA	TGTGCCACCAGCAGAGGGTTTAGGGGGTACTCCTACGAGCAGTACTTC	CATSRGFRGYSYEQYF
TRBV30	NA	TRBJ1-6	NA	TGTGCCTGGAGTCGTATGAATTCACCCCTCCACTTT	CAWSRMNSPLHF
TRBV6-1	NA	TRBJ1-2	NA	TGTGCCAGCAGTGTTCAAGGCGGGGACTATGGCTACACCTTC	CASSVQGGDYGYTF
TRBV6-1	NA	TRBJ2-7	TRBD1	TGTGCCAGCAGTGAAGCTTGGGGACAGACCTACGAGCAGTACTTC	CASSEAWGQTYEQYF
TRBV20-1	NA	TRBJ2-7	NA	TGCAGTGCTGGCGGGGCAGGGGCCGACGAGCAGTACTTC	CSAGGAGADEQYF
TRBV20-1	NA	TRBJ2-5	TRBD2	TGCAGTGCTAGTAGGCTAGCGGGAGGAGAGACCCAGTACTTC	CSASRLAGGETQYF
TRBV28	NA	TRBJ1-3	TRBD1	TGTGCCAGCAGCCCACCGGGACAGGGAGGAAACACCATATATTTT	CASSPPGQGGNTIYF
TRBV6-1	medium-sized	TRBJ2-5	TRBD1	TGTGCCAGCAGTGCGACAGGGTTGGAGACCCAGTACTTC	CASSATGLETQYF
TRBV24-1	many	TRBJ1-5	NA	TGTGCCACCAGTGATTCAACCAGACCGAATCAGCCCCAGCATTTT	CATSDSTRPNQPQHF
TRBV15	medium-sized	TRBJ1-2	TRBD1	TGTGCCACCAGCAGAGTTCGGACAGGGGGCTACTATGGCTACACCTTC	CATSRVRTGGYYGYTF
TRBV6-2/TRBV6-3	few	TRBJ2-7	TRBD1	TGTGCCAGCAGTTACCTCGGACAGGCGGACGAGCAGTACTTC	CASSYLGQADEQYF
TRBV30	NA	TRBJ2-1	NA	TGTGCCTGGAGTCCTACTACCAATGAGCAGTTCTTC	CAWSPTTNEQFF
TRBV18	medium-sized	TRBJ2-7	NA	TGTGCCAGCTCACTTGCCAGGGGCGGCGAGCAGTACTTC	CASSLARGGEQYF
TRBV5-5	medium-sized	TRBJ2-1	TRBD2	TGTGCCAGCAGCACCTTACTAGCGGGAGGCCACAATGAGCAGTTCTTC	CASSTLLAGGHNEQFF
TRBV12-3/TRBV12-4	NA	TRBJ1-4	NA	TGTGCCAGCAGTTTAGTGGCATATAAAAAACTGTTTTTT	CASSLVAYKKLFF
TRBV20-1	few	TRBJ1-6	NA	TGCAGTTCCGCTCCGACAGCAAATTCACCCCTCCACTTT	CSSAPTANSPLHF
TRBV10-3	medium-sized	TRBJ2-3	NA	TGTGCCATCACCCCCGGGACAACCGACACAGATACGCAGTATTTT	CAITPGTTDTDTQYF
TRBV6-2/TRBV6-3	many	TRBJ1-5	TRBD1	TGTGCCAGCAGCTCTGGACAGGGGGCGGGGACCCAGCATTTT	CASSSGQGAGTQHF
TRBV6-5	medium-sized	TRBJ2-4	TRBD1	TGTGCCAGCAGCCGAGGTGGGACGACAGGGGAACTAGCCAAAAACATTCAGTACTTC	CASSRGGTTGELAKNIQYF
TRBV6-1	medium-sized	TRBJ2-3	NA	TGTGCCAGCAGTGAAGCTGGGCAGGGTAAAGATACGCAGTATTTT	CASSEAGQGKDTQYF
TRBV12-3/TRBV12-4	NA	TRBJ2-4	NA	TGTGCCAGCAACCGGGACAAGGGGGAAGCCAAAAACATTCAGTACTTC	CASNRDKGEAKNIQYF
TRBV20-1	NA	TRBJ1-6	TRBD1	TGCAGTGCTGGGGGGACAGATAATTCACCCCTCCACTTT	CSAGGTDNSPLHF
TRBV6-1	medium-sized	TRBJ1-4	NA	TGTGCCAGCAGTGAAACGGAGCAGGGAAATGAAAAACTGTTTTTT	CASSETEQGNEKLFF
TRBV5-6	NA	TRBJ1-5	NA	TGTGCCAGCAGCTTGGGTTGGGGGGGTGGACAGCCCCAGCATTTT	CASSLGWGGGQPQHF
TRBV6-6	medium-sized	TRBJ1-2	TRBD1	TGTGCCAGCAGTCGACAGGGTAACTATGGCTACACCTTC	CASSRQGNYGYTF
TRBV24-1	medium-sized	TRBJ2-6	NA	TGTGCCACCAGTGCTGGGGGCAGGAACTCTGGGGCCAACGTCCTGACTTTC	CATSAGGRNSGANVLTF
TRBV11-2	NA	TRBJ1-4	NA	TGTGCCAGCAGCGCGTCGCTCGTTAATGAAAAACTGTTTTTT	CASSASLVNEKLFF
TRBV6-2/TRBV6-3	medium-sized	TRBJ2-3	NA	TGTGCCAGCACCCAGGACGGACGAAGGACGCAGTATTTT	CASTQDGRRTQYF
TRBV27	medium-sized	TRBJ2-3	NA	TGTGCCAGCAGCCTCCAGGGTCATACGCAGTATTTT	CASSLQGHTQYF
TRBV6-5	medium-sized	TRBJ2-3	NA	TGTGCCAGCAGGGTGGAAGATACGCAGTATTTT	CASRVEDTQYF
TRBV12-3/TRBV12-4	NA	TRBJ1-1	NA	TGTGCCAGTTTGGTCCAGGGATGGCCTGAAGCTTTCTTT	CASLVQGWPEAFF
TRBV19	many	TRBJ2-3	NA	TGTGCCAGTAGTACGCCCACGAGGGGAACAGATACGCAGTATTTT	CASSTPTRGTDTQYF
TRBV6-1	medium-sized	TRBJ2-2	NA	TGTGCCGGAAAGACAGGGAGGGCGGATTCCGGGGAGCTGTTTTTT	CAGKTGRADSGELFF
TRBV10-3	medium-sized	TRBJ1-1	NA	TGTGCCATCAGCACAGGGATGGGAATGAACACTGAAGCTTTCTTT	CAISTGMGMNTEAFF
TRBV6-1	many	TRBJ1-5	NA	TGTGCCAGCAGACGGGACCTCAATCAGCCCCAGCATTTT	CASRRDLNQPQHF
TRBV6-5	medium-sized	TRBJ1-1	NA	TGTGCCAGCAGTTACTCGGTTCTTTCCTCGAACACTGAAGCTTTCTTT	CASSYSVLSSNTEAFF
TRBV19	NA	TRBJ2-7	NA	TGTGCCAGTAGTATGAGCTTTTTCTACGAGCAGTACTTC	CASSMSFFYEQYF
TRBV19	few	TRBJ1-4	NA	TGTGCCAGTAGTATAGGTGACAGGCGTCCAAAACTGTTTTTT	CASSIGDRRPKLFF
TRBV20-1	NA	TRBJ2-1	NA	TGCAGTGCTAGCAGGGTAGGTCCCTACAATGAGCAGTTCTTC	CSASRVGPYNEQFF